A single sample is the source of the 16 T cell receptor beta chains below, sequenced in a study of regulatory T cells in long-lasting Graves disease (dated by TCRdb to about 2021). The method behind the library was multiplex PCR. The run used an Illumina HiSeq 4000. TCR beta libraries were built with iRepertoire HTBI primers and Arm-PCR amplification of CDR3 regions. TCRdb handled the public reads itself, with Q25 trimming in fastp and clone calling in MiXCR, and kept productive beta chains. CDR3 protein sequences are deduplicated, and each keeps its most common genes and DNA. Across this sample there are about 540,000 distinct CDR3 sequences, with 13% seen only once. The leading ten clones occupy under 10% of the sample. The intended sense of this specimen's time point label: newly diagnosed GD, antithyroid drugs for less than 3 months. RNA was extracted from PBMCs in TRIzol for both TCR sequencing and RNA sequencing.

The same data also went into a second study, on T cells in Graves' hyperthyroidism and ophthalmopathy.

The input for sequencing was peripheral blood mononuclear cells (PBMCs), taken at new diagnosis, from a patient treated with antithyroid drugs. These receptors were obtained from a man aged 30 to 45 with Graves disease. Donor details come from another sample of the same person, matched by shared clones.

V is TRBV30 and J is TRBJ1-1; 8 nucleotides line up with TRBD1. V gave up 6 bases and J gave up 3 bases; unmatched junction bases: 15. This CDR3 is built from 16 residues. CDR1 is GTSNPN, CDR2 SVGIG, per germline (reference sequence). CDR3: CACPQAGGRFHTEAFF. The DNA of the CDR3 is TGTGCCTGTCCCCAGGCAGGGGGCCGGTTCCACACTGAAGCTTTCTTT.

Ten or more counts support this clonotype. The CDR3: CASSISTNRGPYEQYF. In DNA, the CDR3 is TGTGCCAGTAGTATATCTACGAACAGGGGACCCTACGAGCAGTACTTC. The chain is built from TRBV19 and TRBJ2-7; TRBD1 matches 7 bases. V gave up 2 bases and J gave up 2 bases; unmatched junction bases: 9. Per the germline V gene, CDR1 is LNHDA and CDR2 is SQIVND (reference sequence). There are 16 residues in the CDR3.

This clonotype has at least ten counts. The rearrangement uses TRBV12-3 or TRBV12-4 and TRBJ2-5; 7 bases match TRBD1. CDR3 length: 13 amino acids. V shed 4 bases and J 4 bases; nucleotides not matched to a gene: 3. The CDR3 DNA sequence: TGTGCCAGCAGTTATACAGGGGCAGAGACCCAGTACTTC. Protein: CASSYTGAETQYF.

This clonotype occurred many times. The chain combines TRBV15 with TRBJ2-7; TRBD1 matches 10 bases. The CDR3 spans 14 residues. Germline V gives CDR1 LNHNV, CDR2 YYDKDF (reference sequence). V was clipped by 7 bases and J by 1 base; unmatched bases: 4. The CDR3 bases are TGTGCCACCACTCGACAGGGGGCATCCTACGAGCAGTACTTC. Amino acid sequence: CATTRQGASYEQYF.

The chain employs TRBV7-6 and TRBJ2-2; D is possibly TRBD2 (6 bases). Germline lookup yields CDR1 SGHVS and CDR2 FNYEAQ. CDR3 length equals 16 residues. V lost 5 bases and J lost 0, with 13 bases in between. The CDR3 loop reads CASSGRGLANTGELFF. The CDR3 DNA reads TGTGCCAGCAGCGGTCGGGGGTTAGCGAACACCGGGGAGCTGTTTTTT.

As to this clonotype: This sequence may be a read error, since a much larger clone differs from it by one base. V usage is TRBV20-1 and J usage is TRBJ2-7; 9 bases map to TRBD2. This CDR3 spans 13 amino acids. V lost 3 bases, J lost 7 bases, and 7 bases stayed unmatched. Germline lookup yields CDR1 DFQATT and CDR2 SNEGSKA (reference sequence). The CDR3 bases are TGCAGTGCTAGCGCGGGAGGGCCCAATGAGCAGTACTTC. Translated, it gives CSASAGGPNEQYF.

This clonotype was detected ten times or more. J is TRBJ2-7 and V is TRBV29-1; 7 nucleotides match TRBD2. CDR1 SQVTM and CDR2 ANQGSEA come from the germline V gene. The trim removed 6 bases at V and 1 base at J, leaving 3 bases unmatched. This CDR3 has 12 residues. CDR3 DNA: TGCAGCGTCATAGCGGGTTCCTACGAGCAGTACTTC. Its translation is CSVIAGSYEQYF.

In this sample, this clonotype turned up a few times. A much bigger clone sits one base away, suggesting this may be a read error. This sequence joins TRBV12-3 or TRBV12-4 and TRBJ2-1; D uncertain. V dropped 7 bases and J dropped 6 bases, with 4 bases sitting between them. This CDR3 contains 10 residues. The CDR3 DNA reads TGTGCCAGCACCAGCAATGAGCAGTTCTTC. This codes for CASTSNEQFF.

This clonotype was counted at least ten times. V and J are TRBV20-1 and TRBJ2-1; no clear D gene. Germline assignment: CDR1 DFQATT and CDR2 SNEGSKA (reference sequence). The CDR3 is 14 residues long. Trimming removed 3 bases at V and 1 base at J, with 10 bases between. As DNA, the CDR3 is TGCAGTGCTAGGTCTGGGGATTCCTACAATGAGCAGTTCTTC. Protein sequence: CSARSGDSYNEQFF.

The chain couples TRBV27 to TRBJ2-2; D remains ambiguous. The CDR3 consists of 18 residues. Trimming left V 2 bases short and J 0 bases short, with 16 bases between. CDR1 MNHEY and CDR2 SMNVEV come from the germline V gene (reference sequence). The CDR3 sequence is CASSLNGRGRPNTGELFF. CDR3 DNA sequence: TGTGCCAGCAGTTTAAATGGTAGAGGCCGCCCGAACACCGGGGAGCTGTTTTTT.

The J gene is TRBJ2-7, the V gene TRBV6-1; possible D gene TRBD1, 5 bases. This CDR3 has 14 residues. CDR1 and CDR2 (germline): MNHNS, SASEGT. Trimming took 6 bases from V and 3 from J, leaving 15 bases between them. This CDR3 reads CASRNRNPNYEQYF. The CDR3 DNA sequence: TGTGCCAGCAGAAACAGGAACCCCAACTACGAGCAGTACTTC.

This clonotype was found many times. The V and J genes are TRBV25-1 and TRBJ1-5; TRBD1 might be the D (6 bases). Germline CDR1 reads MGHDK; CDR2 reads SYGVNS. V was pared by 2 bases and J by 6 bases, with 17 bases between. CDR3 length: 16 amino acids. CDR3 residues: CASSESGRGAGQPQHF. CDR3 nucleotides: TGTGCCAGCAGTGAAAGCGGAAGGGGGGCAGGTCAGCCCCAGCATTTT.

This clonotype was recorded at least ten times. CDR3 DNA: TGCAGTGCTAGAGATAGAGACAGGGGGTGGGAGACCCAGTACTTC. This sequence encodes CSARDRDRGWETQYF. This chain uses TRBV20-1 with TRBJ2-5; 9 bases are shared with TRBD1. Germline assignment: CDR1 DFQATT and CDR2 SNEGSKA (reference sequence). The CDR3 totals 15 residues. V shed 0 bases and J 5 bases; nucleotides not matched to a gene: 7.

This clonotype was seen more than once but under ten times. The chain couples TRBV27 to TRBJ2-1; no definite D call. This CDR3 has 14 amino acids. Germline lookup yields CDR1 MNHEY and CDR2 SMNVEV (reference sequence). Trimming took off 9 bases at V and 0 bases at J, with 12 bases between the two ends. CDR3: CASTPVDSYNEQFF. In nucleotides, the CDR3 is TGTGCCAGTACCCCAGTTGACTCCTACAATGAGCAGTTCTTC.

This clonotype was seen only a few times. The gene calls are TRBV7-2 and TRBJ2-3, with D maybe TRBD2 (6 bases). CDR3 length: 15 amino acids. CDR1 is SGHTA and CDR2 is FQGNSA in the germline V gene. Trimming stripped 5 bases from V and 4 bases from J, with 16 bases between. The CDR3 protein is CASSPDYLSADTQYF. CDR3 coding DNA: TGTGCCAGCAGCCCGGACTACCTGAGCGCAGATACGCAGTATTTT.

This clonotype was picked up a small number of times. The rearrangement uses TRBV5-5 and TRBJ2-5, with TRBD1 matching over 8 bases. CDR1 is SGHKS, CDR2 YYEKEE, per germline (reference sequence). The CDR3 spans 16 residues. The ends lost 5 bases at V and 0 bases at J; junction bases unmatched: 9. The CDR3 here is CASRRTGTRYQETQYF. The CDR3, as DNA: TGTGCCAGCAGGCGGACAGGGACCAGGTACCAAGAGACCCAGTACTTC. The variable domain in full, completed from reference TRBV5-5 and TRBJ2-5, reads DAGVTQSPTHLIKTRGQQVTLRCSPISGHKSVSWYQQVLGQGPQFIFQYYEKEERGRGNFPDRFSARQFPNYSSELNVNALLLGDSALYLCASRRTGTRYQETQYFGPGTRLLVL.